What follows describes a single T cell receptor beta chain. Its antigen is undetermined. This sample was taken from a study of CD4 T cells in relation to SARS-CoV-2 and coronaviruses. The wider study: Controls used an HIV-1 Nef peptide pool or no peptide.

Only in-frame clones appear in the TCRdb table, and some are missing; sequencing was by immunoSEQ multiplex PCR. The data show 21,000 or so clones, 76% seen once. Germline loops: CDR1 WNHNN, CDR2 SYGVQD (reference sequence). Trimming left V 4 bases short and J 2 bases short, with 10 bases between. The CDR3 runs to 14 residues. The unexposed donors gave CD4+ T cells in about 2011-2018, prior to COVID-19. After nine to ten days of culture, CD4+ T cells were isolated. The V and J genes are TRBV10-1 and TRBJ2-3; the D is unclear. The sequencing input was CD4+ T cells from PBMCs, cultured in vitro. The receptor was isolated from a human donor in good health. CDR3 in DNA: TGCGCCAGCAGTGGTGTGGGGTTCACAGATACGCAGTATTTT. Translating it yields CASSGVGFTDTQYF.